These T cell receptor beta chains were read from a single sample in a study of T cell responses to AZD1222 COVID-19 vaccine. Data came from immunoSEQ multiplex PCR; TCRdb stores just in-frame clones and leaves some out. The table has about 170,000 clones, around nine tenths seen once. The sample in question was peripheral blood, obtained 28 days after the second AZD1222 dose. The origin of the receptors is an adult who received the AZD1222 COVID-19 vaccine. Each CDR3 is given with its conserved first and last residue. The D gene is left open where the match is weak. Clone size is not always given. Where it is, it says once, few, many or a class for expanded clones.

v_call	j_call	clone_size	d_call	cdr3_nt	cdr3_aa
TRBV5-4	TRBJ2-7	once	.	TGTGCCAGCAGCTTGCCCGGGACGCCGACCTACGAGCAGTACTTC	CASSLPGTPTYEQYF
TRBV2	TRBJ2-7	few	.	TGTGCCAGCAAGGCAAGCGCAAACGGTTACGAGCAGTACTTC	CASKASANGYEQYF
TRBV6-1	TRBJ1-3	once	.	TGTGCCAGCAGTGCGGGGGTCCTGACAGCCATCTCTGGAAACACCATATATTTT	CASSAGVLTAISGNTIYF
TRBV9	TRBJ1-6	.	.	TGTGCCAGCAGCGTAGGCCCTAAGGGAGTGTCCTATAATTCACCCCTCCACTTT	CASSVGPKGVSYNSPLHF
TRBV3-1/TRBV3-2	TRBJ2-5	once	TRBD2	TGTGCCAGCAGCCATTTAGCGGGGCGGGAGACCCAGTACTTC	CASSHLAGRETQYF
TRBV6-6	TRBJ1-3	.	.	TGTGCCAGCAGTTTAGAGATCTACTCTGGAAACACCATATATTTT	CASSLEIYSGNTIYF
TRBV4-1	TRBJ1-2	.	.	TGCGCCAGCAGCCCGGGGCCTTCGATGGGAGGCTACACCTTC	CASSPGPSMGGYTF
TRBV5-5	TRBJ2-1	few	.	TGTGCCAGCAGCCCCCAGGAATACAATGAGCAGTTCTTC	CASSPQEYNEQFF
TRBV29-1	TRBJ2-7	.	.	TGCAGCGTTGAAGGGGACCGCTCCTACGAGCAGTACTTC	CSVEGDRSYEQYF
TRBV20-1	TRBJ2-5	.	.	TGCAGTGCTAGTCTCCTGGAGACCCAGTACTTC	CSASLLETQYF
TRBV30	TRBJ1-4	.	.	TGTGCCTGGAATCCGGGAAACAGGGCTGGTGAAAAACTGTTTTTT	CAWNPGNRAGEKLFF
TRBV4-2	TRBJ2-1	.	TRBD2	TGTGCCAGCAGCCAAGATAGCGGGGGGGTCCAGTACAATGAGCAGTTCTTC	CASSQDSGGVQYNEQFF
TRBV5-6	TRBJ1-5	.	.	TGTGCCAGCAGCTTAGGCCAGGCCGGGAGCAATCAGCCCCAGCATTTT	CASSLGQAGSNQPQHF
TRBV25-1	TRBJ1-1	.	.	TGTGCCAGCAGTTGGGATAACACTGAAGCTTTCTTT	CASSWDNTEAFF
TRBV15	TRBJ2-2	once	TRBD1	TGTGCCACCAGCAGAGACTTCGGGACAGTTTTTACCGGGGAGCTGTTTTTT	CATSRDFGTVFTGELFF
TRBV5-6	TRBJ1-5	few	.	TGTGCCAGCAGCTACGGACGAGGGGGGCTTCTTGCTCAGCCCCAGCATTTT	CASSYGRGGLLAQPQHF
TRBV5-6	TRBJ2-1	.	.	TGTGCCAGCAGCCCCGGGCCCCCGTATGAGCAGTTCTTC	CASSPGPPYEQFF
TRBV11-2	TRBJ2-7	.	TRBD1	TGTGCCAGCAGCTCCCCCGGGACAGGGGAAGACGAGCAGTACTTC	CASSSPGTGEDEQYF
TRBV6-5	TRBJ1-5	.	TRBD1	TGTGCCAGCAGAAAAACAGGGGTGACCAATCAGCCCCAGCATTTT	CASRKTGVTNQPQHF
TRBV5-4	TRBJ2-3	.	TRBD2	TGTGCCAGCAGCTTCCCAAGCGGGGCTAGCACAGATACGCAGTATTTT	CASSFPSGASTDTQYF
TRBV6-1	TRBJ2-7	.	.	TGTGCCAGCAGTGAAGTATCGGCGGGGCCCGCCTACGAGCAGTACTTC	CASSEVSAGPAYEQYF
TRBV3-1/TRBV3-2	TRBJ2-7	.	TRBD2	TGTGCCAGCAGCCACTCCGGGGGGGCCGGAGAGCAGTACTTC	CASSHSGGAGEQYF
TRBV5-1	TRBJ2-2	few	.	TGCGCCAGCAGCCACGAAAACAGGGAGCTGAAGGCCGGGGAGCTGTTTTTT	CASSHENRELKAGELFF
TRBV5-4	TRBJ2-2	.	.	TGTGCCAGCAGCCCCCTGGGGAAGGGGTCGCACGGGGAGCTGTTTTTT	CASSPLGKGSHGELFF
TRBV11-3	TRBJ2-1	.	.	TGTGCCAGCAGCCGGAGGGGGCGGAATGAGCAGTTCTTC	CASSRRGRNEQFF
TRBV2	TRBJ1-5	.	.	TGTGCCAGCAGTGATTGGGGACGGAATAGCAATCAGCCCCAGCATTTT	CASSDWGRNSNQPQHF
TRBV6-5	TRBJ1-1	.	.	TGTGCCAGCAGTTACGTCGCCGGGTTAACTGAAGCTTTCTTT	CASSYVAGLTEAFF
TRBV5-4	TRBJ2-6	.	TRBD1	TGTGCCAGCAATGGTGACAGGGGGCAGGGTGGGGCCAACGTCCTGACTTTC	CASNGDRGQGGANVLTF
TRBV10-2	TRBJ1-5	.	.	TGCGCCAGCAGTGAGTCGATCAGCAATCAGCTCCAGCATTTT	CASSESISNQLQHF
TRBV6-5	TRBJ1-6	.	.	TGTGCCAGCAGTCAGGGGTCTCGGTCACCCCTCCACTTT	CASSQGSRSPLHF
TRBV6-5	TRBJ2-7	.	TRBD2	TGTGCCAGCAGCCTAGCGGGGGGTTCCTACGAGCAGTACTTC	CASSLAGGSYEQYF
TRBV7-2	TRBJ2-7	once	TRBD2	TGTGCCAGCAGCTTAAGGAGAACTACACGGGGGGGGACCTACGAGCAGTACTTC	CASSLRRTTRGGTYEQYF
TRBV2	TRBJ2-7	.	.	TGTGCCAGCAGCGCGGGGGCAGGGTTTAACGAGCAGTACTTC	CASSAGAGFNEQYF
TRBV6-2/TRBV6-3	TRBJ2-1	.	.	TGTGCCAGCAGCCCGGTCGTATTGGAGCAGTTCTTC	CASSPVVLEQFF
TRBV5-4	TRBJ2-7	.	.	TGTGCCAGCAGCAATCTCTACGAGCAGTACTTC	CASSNLYEQYF
TRBV24-1	TRBJ2-3	.	.	TGTGCCACCAGTGATGCCCCGGGGGTTTCAGATACGCAGTATTTT	CATSDAPGVSDTQYF
TRBV18	TRBJ1-1	.	.	TGTGCCAGCTCACCCGCGGGGTCAGGGTCAATGACTGAAGCTTTCTTT	CASSPAGSGSMTEAFF
TRBV6-6	TRBJ2-5	once	.	TGTGCCAGCAGTTACTCGCCCGGGGTGCCCCGAGAGACCCAGTACTTC	CASSYSPGVPRETQYF
TRBV7-7	TRBJ2-5	.	TRBD1	TGTGCCAGCAGCTTGACAGGGAAAGAGACCCAGTACTTC	CASSLTGKETQYF
TRBV20-1	TRBJ1-2	.	.	TGCAGTGCTAGTCCAGGGCTGATTGGCTATGGCTACACCTTC	CSASPGLIGYGYTF
TRBV6-4	TRBJ1-1	.	.	TGTGCCAGCAGCCGAGAGGGGGGGTTATCTGAAGCTTTCTTT	CASSREGGLSEAFF
TRBV5-1	TRBJ1-2	.	.	TGCGCCAGCAGCCCAGAGGAACAGCCAACCCGTAACTATGGCTACACCTTC	CASSPEEQPTRNYGYTF
TRBV27	TRBJ1-2	.	.	TGTGCCAGCAGTTTAGCCCGGGGGACAAACTATGGCTACACCTTC	CASSLARGTNYGYTF
TRBV2	TRBJ2-4	few	.	TGTGCCAGCAGTGATCGAGTAGCCAAAAACATTCAGTACTTC	CASSDRVAKNIQYF
TRBV19	TRBJ1-6	.	.	TGTGCCAGTAGTATTTCGACGTCACCCCTCCACTTT	CASSISTSPLHF
TRBV5-6	TRBJ2-7	.	TRBD2	TGTGCCAGCACCCCCAGCGGGGGCTACGAGCAGTACTTC	CASTPSGGYEQYF
TRBV10-3	TRBJ2-5	.	.	TGTGCCATCAGTGACCCCGGGGGAGAGACCCAAGAGACCCAGTACTTC	CAISDPGGETQETQYF
TRBV7-2	TRBJ1-1	.	.	TGTGCCAGCAGCCCAAACGACGTGGTGCTCCGAGCTTTCTTT	CASSPNDVVLRAFF
TRBV19	TRBJ1-6	.	TRBD1	TGTGCCAGTAGTGGCAACAGGGGGAGCTCCTATAATTCACCCCTCCACTTT	CASSGNRGSSYNSPLHF
TRBV7-9	TRBJ2-5	.	.	TGTGCCAGCATCCCGATGGGAGGAGAGACCCAGTACTTC	CASIPMGGETQYF
TRBV27	TRBJ1-2	.	.	TGTGCCAGCAGTTTACGGGTTGGCTACACCTTC	CASSLRVGYTF
TRBV15	TRBJ2-3	.	TRBD2	TGTGCCACCAGCTTAACACGGGGGGAGGGGGATACGCAGTATTTT	CATSLTRGEGDTQYF
TRBV6-5	TRBJ1-2	few	.	TGTGCCAGCAGTTACTCGTCGGCTAACTATGGCTACACCTTC	CASSYSSANYGYTF
TRBV7-9	TRBJ1-1	.	.	TGTGCCAGCAGCTTAAGTGGGTGGGCAGACACTGAAGCTTTCTTT	CASSLSGWADTEAFF
TRBV4-3	TRBJ1-3	.	.	TGCGCCAGCAGCCAGGGACCCTCTGGAAACACCATATATTTT	CASSQGPSGNTIYF
TRBV18	TRBJ1-2	few	TRBD1	TGTGCCAGCTCGCCAGCGGGACAGGGAGTAGCTAACTATGGCTACACCTTC	CASSPAGQGVANYGYTF
TRBV4-1	TRBJ1-1	.	.	TGCGCCAGCAGCCTCATGTGGGGGCTGGGCACTGAAGCTTTCTTT	CASSLMWGLGTEAFF